Shown below are 12 T cell receptor beta chains from a single sample sequenced in a study of blood T cell repertoires in COVID-19. TCRdb's table, derived via immunoSEQ multiplex PCR, lists solely in-frame clones and lacks some. The sample lists 220,000 or so clones; roughly four fifths were seen once. The sequenced sample consisted of PBMCs or T cells enriched from blood (not recorded which). The receptors originated from a woman aged 55-75 years who had recovered from COVID-19.

This clone was seen once. The chain recombines TRBV5-1 with TRBJ2-5; 8 bases fit TRBD2. The germline V gene has CDR1 SGHRS and CDR2 YFSETQ. With 0 bases clipped from V and 2 bases from J, the junction kept 3 bases outside the gene matches. This CDR3 is 15 amino acids long. Written as DNA, the CDR3 is TGCGCCAGCAGCTTGGATGGGACTAGTCAAGAGACCCAGTACTTC. The encoded protein is CASSLDGTSQETQYF.

V usage is TRBV7-2 and J usage is TRBJ1-2, with TRBD1 matching over 9 bases. The trim removed 2 bases at V and 8 bases at J, leaving 6 bases unmatched. Germline CDR1 reads SGHTA; CDR2 reads FQGNSA. This CDR3 has 14 amino acids. Written as DNA, the CDR3 is TGTGCCAGCAGCTTACAGGGACAGGGTTTAGGCTACACCTTC. It encodes CASSLQGQGLGYTF.

The chain carries TRBV2 and TRBJ1-3; 8 bases are a match to TRBD1. Germline V gene sequence: CDR1 SNHLY, CDR2 FYNNEI. The CDR3 has 15 amino acids. The V gene end was trimmed by 6 bases and the J gene end by 1 base; junction bases not matched to a gene: 5. CDR3 sequence: CASRDREGSGNTIYF. The CDR3 DNA reads as TGTGCCAGCAGGGACAGGGAGGGGTCTGGAAACACCATATATTTT.

The chain recombines TRBV9 with TRBJ1-1; TRBD1 agrees at 8 bases. The CDR3 is 15 amino acids. Germline loops: CDR1 SGDLS, CDR2 YYNGEE. The ends lost 4 bases at V and 1 base at J; junction bases unmatched: 6. CDR3 sequence reads: CASSTGQGENTEAFF. The CDR3, as DNA: TGTGCCAGCAGCACCGGACAGGGAGAGAACACTGAAGCTTTCTTT.

This clone was found a few times. The chain carries TRBV6-1 and TRBJ2-1, with 13 bases identical to TRBD2. The CDR3 covers 16 residues. From germline, CDR1 is MNHNS and CDR2 SASEGT. Trimming removed 2 bases from V and 10 bases from J; junction bases left unmatched: 8. CDR3 residues: CASSEQGGLAGAEQFF. CDR3 DNA: TGTGCCAGCAGTGAACAGGGCGGACTAGCGGGAGCGGAGCAGTTCTTC.

V gene TRBV7-9 combines with J gene TRBJ1-2; no clear D. V gave up 2 bases and J gave up 8 bases, with 9 bases separating them. CDR3 length: 12 amino acids. Germline assignment: CDR1 SEHNR and CDR2 FQNEAQ (reference sequence). The CDR3 bases are TGTGCCAGCAGCTTATGGCAGGCCGGCTACACCTTC. This translates into CASSLWQAGYTF.

The CDR3 here is CASSRPGENEQFF. In DNA, the CDR3 is TGCGCCAGCAGCCGCCCTGGAGAAAATGAGCAGTTCTTC. This chain joins TRBV5-1 and TRBJ2-1, with D hard to call. The CDR3 totals 13 residues. Per germline, CDR1 SGHRS and CDR2 YFSETQ. V shed 4 bases and J shed 7 bases, with 12 bases lying between them.

The chain is built from TRBV2 and TRBJ2-2, with 8 bases that match TRBD1. The CDR3 loop spans 14 amino acids. Germline V gene sequence: CDR1 SNHLY, CDR2 FYNNEI. Germline trimming cut 4 bases from V and 14 bases from J; bases unmatched to any gene: 12. CDR3: CASSGGRWTGKLFF. CDR3 sequence (DNA): TGTGCCAGCAGTGGGGGAAGGTGGACAGGGAAACTGTTTTTT.

The CDR3 bases are TGTGCCAGCAGCCGTGACAGGGGGCGCGCCGGGGAGCTGTTTTTT. It yields the protein CASSRDRGRAGELFF. J is TRBJ2-2 and V is TRBV5-4; 10 nucleotides line up with TRBD1. J lost 6 bases, V lost 4 bases, and 6 bases had no gene match. The CDR3 is 15 amino acids. Per the germline V gene, CDR1 is SGHNT and CDR2 is YYREEE (reference sequence).

This sequence joins TRBV19 and TRBJ1-2; 8 nucleotides line up with TRBD1. Germline values: CDR1 LNHDA, CDR2 SQIVND (reference sequence). The V and J ends lost 2 bases and 6 bases, in that order; junction bases with no gene match: 5. The length of the CDR3 is 14 residues. For the CDR3, the DNA is TGTGCCAGTAGTATAACCGGACAGGGTCATGGCTACACCTTC. Its translation is CASSITGQGHGYTF.

This chain uses TRBV7-2 with TRBJ1-4, with TRBD1 matching over 7 bases. Trimming at V came to 8 bases and at J to 5 bases, leaving 5 bases not matched to a gene. The CDR3 contains 13 residues. The germline V gene encodes CDR1 SGHTA and CDR2 FQGNSA. CDR3 DNA sequence: TGTGCCAGCGGGACAGTCTTAAATGAAAAACTGTTTTTT. This gives the protein CASGTVLNEKLFF. Full variable domain (rest looked up from reference TRBV7-2 and TRBJ1-4): GAGVSQSPSNKVTEKGKDVELRCDPISGHTALYWYRQSLGQGLEFLIYFQGNSAPDKSGLPSDRFSAERTGGSVSTLTIQRTQQEDSAVYLCASGTVLNEKLFFGSGTQLSVL.

This chain uses TRBV10-3 with TRBJ1-3; perhaps TRBD1 as D (6 bases). This CDR3 is built from 15 residues. CDR1 is ENHRY, CDR2 SYGVKD, per germline. Trimming took off 3 bases at V and 2 bases at J, with 11 bases between the two ends. CDR3 residues: CAISEQGVAGNTIYF. CDR3 nucleotides: TGTGCCATCAGTGAACAGGGTGTGGCTGGAAACACCATATATTTT.